This T cell receptor (beta chain) is drawn from a study of blood T cell repertoires in COVID-19. This clone was detected only a few times. Assay used: immunoSEQ multiplex PCR; TCRdb lists only in-frame clones, some missing. The sample has over 200,000 clones, 80% to 95% seen once. V lost 8 bases and J lost 3, with 19 bases in between. The CDR3 is 15 residues long. Per germline, CDR1 SNHLY and CDR2 FYNNEI. This chain links TRBV2 with TRBJ2-5, with D unresolved. This sequence was found in a person aged 18 to 30 with COVID-19, enrolled during active disease. The sample taken for sequencing was peripheral blood. The CDR3: CASHPRLGEKETQYF. As DNA, the CDR3 is TGTGCCAGCCACCCCCGTCTAGGCGAGAAAGAGACCCAGTACTTC. Full variable domain (rest looked up from reference TRBV2 and TRBJ2-5): EPEVTQTPSHQVTQMGQEVILRCVPISNHLYFYWYRQILGQKVEFLVSFYNNEISEKSEIFDDQFSVERPDGSNFTLKIRSTKLEDSAMYFCASHPRLGEKETQYFGPGTRLLVL.